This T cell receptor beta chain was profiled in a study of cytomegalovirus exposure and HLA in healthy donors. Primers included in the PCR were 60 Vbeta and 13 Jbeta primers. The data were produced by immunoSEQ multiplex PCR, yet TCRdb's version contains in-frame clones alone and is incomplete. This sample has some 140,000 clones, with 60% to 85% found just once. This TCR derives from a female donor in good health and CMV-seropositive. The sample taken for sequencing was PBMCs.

The CDR3 nucleotides read TGTGCCAGCAGTGAAGGGGGGGGCAAGGGCAATCAGCCCCAGCATTTT. As protein: CASSEGGGKGNQPQHF. The genes are TRBV6-1 and TRBJ1-5, with a possible D match to TRBD1 (6 bases). V was trimmed by 1 base and J by 2 bases, leaving 12 bases between them. Looked up from germline, CDR1 is MNHNS and CDR2 is SASEGT. This CDR3 has 16 amino acids.